Listed here are 9 T cell receptor beta chains from one sample, sequenced in a study of OX40 agonist ivuxolimab in advanced cancers. Generated by immunoSEQ multiplex PCR, the TCRdb table keeps only in-frame clones and is missing some. The repertoire holds some 83,000 clones, with roughly 84% as singletons. This specimen consisted of CD4+ or CD8+ T cells sorted from blood, obtained in a trial of the OX40 agonist ivuxolimab. All receptors come from an adult with an advanced solid tumor such as melanoma, head and neck, liver or kidney cancer.

The gene calls are TRBV5-1 and TRBJ1-1; 10 bases align to TRBD1. V shed 2 bases, J shed 5 bases, and the junction held 3 bases outside the gene matches. This CDR3 has 14 residues. Germline V gives CDR1 SGHRS, CDR2 YFSETQ. The CDR3 region is CASSFGQGGTEAFF. Here the CDR3 DNA reads TGCGCCAGCAGCTTCGGACAGGGGGGGACTGAAGCTTTCTTT.

The chain joins TRBV19 to TRBJ2-7, with D unresolved. The CDR3 is 12 residues long. Germline CDR1 LNHDA, CDR2 SQIVND (reference sequence). With 6 bases removed from V and 7 bases from J, the gap between germline ends came to 13 bases. As DNA, the CDR3 is TGTGCCAGTAGACCTCTTTCTGGGGAGCAGTACTTC. This sequence encodes CASRPLSGEQYF.

V and J are TRBV7-6 and TRBJ2-1; TRBD2 matches at 7 bases. From germline, CDR1 is SGHVS and CDR2 FNYEAQ. The CDR3 length is 17 residues. J lost 5 bases, V lost 5 bases, and 15 bases had no gene match. CDR3 bases: TGTGCCAGCAGCCCAGGGAGGGCTCAAAGGACCCACAATGAGCAGTTCTTC. Encoded protein: CASSPGRAQRTHNEQFF.

In this sample, this clone turned up a few times. V is TRBV6-6 and J is TRBJ2-2; no reliable D call. The CDR3 runs to 14 residues. CDR1 and CDR2 from the germline V gene are MNHNY and SVGAGI (reference sequence). V lost 7 bases to trimming and J lost 2 bases, with 11 bases between them. The CDR3 coding sequence is TGTGCCAGCAAACCACGGCGTAACACCGGGGAGCTGTTTTTT. Translating it yields CASKPRRNTGELFF.

V gene TRBV11-1 combines with J gene TRBJ2-3, with D perhaps given as TRBD1 or TRBD2 (6 bases each). The CDR3 loop spans 17 amino acids. Germline V gene lookup returns CDR1 SGHAT and CDR2 FQDESV (reference sequence). V was cut by 2 bases and J by 1 base, with 16 bases left in between. This chain's CDR3 is CASSLTRGGGGTDTQYF. The CDR3 DNA follows: TGTGCCAGCAGCTTAACCCGAGGGGGAGGAGGCACAGATACGCAGTATTTT.

The J gene is TRBJ2-7, the V gene TRBV19; TRBD1 aligns across 7 bases. The CDR3 extends over 14 amino acids. Trimming at V came to 3 bases and at J to 2 bases, leaving 4 bases not matched to a gene. Germline V gene sequence: CDR1 LNHDA, CDR2 SQIVND (reference sequence). CDR3 sequence (DNA): TGTGCCAGTAGTATGGACAGGTGGGCCTACGAGCAGTACTTC. Amino acids: CASSMDRWAYEQYF.

V usage is TRBV15 and J usage is TRBJ2-7; 8 nucleotides match TRBD1. J gave up 5 bases and V 0 bases, and 9 bases lay outside the gene matches. Germline CDR1 is LNHNV and CDR2 is YYDKDF (reference sequence). The CDR3 consists of 16 residues. CDR3 region: CATSRDRAGGLDEQYF. The CDR3 DNA reads TGTGCCACCAGCAGAGATCGGGCAGGGGGCTTGGACGAGCAGTACTTC.

This chain joins TRBV11-1 and TRBJ1-2, with 11 nucleotides matching TRBD1. The CDR3 spans 14 residues. V trimming: 5 bases; J trimming: 4 bases; junction bases outside the gene matches: 3. Germline lookup yields CDR1 SGHAT and CDR2 FQDESV (reference sequence). The CDR3 sequence is CASSRTGGTYGYTF. The CDR3 DNA sequence: TGTGCCAGCAGCCGGACAGGGGGCACCTATGGCTACACCTTC.

V is TRBV4-2 and J is TRBJ1-2; D ambiguous. CDR1 LGHNA and CDR2 YNFKEQ come from the germline V gene. The CDR3 is 15 residues long. With 0 bases removed from V and 3 bases from J, the gap between germline ends came to 11 bases. CDR3 region: CASSQDLGEHYGYTF. Here the CDR3 DNA reads TGTGCCAGCAGCCAAGATCTTGGGGAACACTATGGCTACACCTTC.